The table lists the clone carrying this TCR beta chain with a count of one. The method was immunoSEQ multiplex PCR; TCRdb's version includes in-frame clones alone and lacks a portion of them. The data show about 99,000 clones, more than 80% seen once. This sample was included in a study of blood T cell repertoires in COVID-19. Study-level information: In each case, the material was cDNA or gDNA derived from T cells, B-cell-depleted T cells, or PBMCs.

The CDR3 is made up of 15 amino acids. Germline CDR1 reads SGHRS; CDR2 reads YFSETQ. V was trimmed by 0 bases and J by 5 bases, leaving 14 bases between them. Material: peripheral blood. The chain combines TRBV5-1 with TRBJ2-5; no clear D gene. The receptor comes from a man aged 55 to 69 with acute or convalescent COVID-19. The CDR3 DNA is TGCGCCAGCAGCTTGGGGTCAGGCCTTAGGGAGACCCAGTACTTC. This sequence encodes CASSLGSGLRETQYF.